This T cell receptor beta chain comes out of a study of shared clonotypes between healthy human individuals (dated by TCRdb to about 2020). In the study overall: The cohort comprised a couple of women and three men aged 18 to 49 years. For each donor, CD4 naive and CD4 memory were each given three plates, CD8 naive was given two plates, and CD8 memory was given one plate. Blood TCR repertoires of a handful of healthy adults were deeply sequenced to estimate repertoire size and the extent of clonotype sharing between individuals. To increase sequencing depth and limit assay-specific biases, different laboratories used diverse techniques to prepare libraries and sequence TCR repertoires. Each donor's leukapheresis produced roughly between roughly 0.85 and 10 billion PBMCs.

What the authors observed across the whole study: Only blood was sampled, and tissue TCR repertoires likely differ from those in blood. Pairwise subsampling led to the expectation that sequencing depth would affect the degree of clonotype sharing among donors. Naive subsets generally had larger estimated clonotype richness than memory subsets did. When several donors were compared, the shared fraction of clonotypes was about 5% for naive CD4, approximately 3.3% for naive CD8, roughly 2.5% for memory CD4, and 0.35% to 0.4% for memory CD8. Because the study included only a small number of donors, the genetic and exposure-history diversity represented was limited. Compared with non-shared clonotypes, the clonotypes found in all four sorted-subset donors had higher generation probabilities. Incomplete sequencing was indicated by rarefaction of sorted-subset datasets, despite the large sequencing depth.

This clone was counted a single time. Which antigen it targets is not known. The record has no base qualities; no much larger clone is one base away. Other DNA sequences within the sample encode an identical CDR3. For the CD8 naive samples, CD45RO-negative cells were positively selected for CCR7, yielding a CD45RA+CCR7+ population from which TemRA cells were excluded. The donors were healthy, HIV-negative adults with no recently reported acute infections or vaccinations. Every donor was a Caucasian adult residing in Nashville, Tennessee, USA. Blood was collected by leukapheresis, and PBMCs were isolated by Ficoll-Histopaque density gradient centrifugation and then cryopreserved in liquid nitrogen vapor phase. Analytical flow cytometry was used to check the purity and quantity of every magnetically sorted T cell population. From each sorted fraction, genomic DNA was isolated and quantified by UV absorbance on a Nanodrop 2000c.

Using the deep immunoSEQ assay, multiplex PCR amplified TCR CDR3 regions from genomic DNA. Genomic DNA extracted from each cell subset was distributed evenly over all wells of several immunoSEQ 96-well plates, and each plate served as one replicate. Each replicate PCR for sorted subsets received about 0.2 ug genomic DNA, equal to tens of thousands of T cell genomes. The purified libraries were quantified using a Qubit 3.0 fluorometer, sized with a Bioanalyzer 2100, and then quantified again using the KAPA Library Quantification kit. Every immunoSEQ 96-well plate was sequenced on a separate single-read 150-cycle Illumina NextSeq 550 flow cell. The authors' pipeline ran thus. Because only junctional sequences without quality scores were contained in the immunoSEQ output, filtering matching that applied to full-length reads could not be performed. Sequences were annotated with PyIR, a Python wrapper for IgBLAST v1.9, using IMGT germline references to assign V/J genes and CDR3. Reads were filtered out if the reads had weak V/J assignments (E-value above 1e-6), no CDR3, stop codons, out-of-frame junctions, or ambiguous translated residues. A V3J clonotype was defined by an identical inferred V gene, J gene, and CDR3 amino acid sequence. The percentage overlap between two repertoires was calculated by dividing the number of shared unique clonotypes by the size of the smaller repertoire. Repertoire richness was assessed with RTK rarefaction, the Chao1 estimator, and Recon v2.1 estimates of unobserved clonotypes. Generation probabilities for all TCRbeta clonotypes obtained by the gDNA method from a handful of donors were computed using OLGA. In TCRdb, the immuneACCESS table is reduced to in-frame sequences with V and J assigned. These tables do not hold every clone; where another copy was compared, an unresolved V gene accounts for under half, and the others remain unexplained. For V, J and clone size, that table is used; D and trimming come from the DNA. The sample table shows roughly 2 million clones, and about 95% are seen once. The ten largest clones capture about 1.1% of the sample.

The germline V gene yields MNHEY for CDR1 and SVGAGI for CDR2. The CDR3 measures 13 amino acids from cysteine to phenylalanine. CDR3 DNA is the only sequence kept; it has 39 bases, read in frame from the first base. V was cut back by 3 bases and J by 0 bases, leaving a gap of 6 bases between them. The sample taken for sequencing was naive CD8+ T cells sorted from blood. The sample's cell subset or site label is to be understood as: CD45RA+CCR7+. The chain is encoded by TRBV6-5 joined to TRBJ2-7, with the identity of the D gene unclear. This TCR derives from a man between 18 and 35 years old in good health. The CDR3: CASSYRSSYEQYF. The nucleotide sequence reads as follows: TGTGCCAGCAGTTATCGGAGCTCCTACGAGCAGTACTTC.